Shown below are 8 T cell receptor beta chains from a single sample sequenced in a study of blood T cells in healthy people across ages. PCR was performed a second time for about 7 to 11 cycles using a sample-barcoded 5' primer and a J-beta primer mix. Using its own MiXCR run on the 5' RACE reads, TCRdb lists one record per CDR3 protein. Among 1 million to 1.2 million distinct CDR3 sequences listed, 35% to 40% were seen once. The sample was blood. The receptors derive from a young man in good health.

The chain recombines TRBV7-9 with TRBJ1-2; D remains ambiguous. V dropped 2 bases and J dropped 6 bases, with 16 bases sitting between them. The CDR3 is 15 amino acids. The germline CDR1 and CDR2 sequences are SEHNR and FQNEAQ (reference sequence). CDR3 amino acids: CASSLTSVGGDGYTF. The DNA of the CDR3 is TGTGCCAGCAGCTTAACATCAGTCGGTGGAGATGGCTACACCTTC.

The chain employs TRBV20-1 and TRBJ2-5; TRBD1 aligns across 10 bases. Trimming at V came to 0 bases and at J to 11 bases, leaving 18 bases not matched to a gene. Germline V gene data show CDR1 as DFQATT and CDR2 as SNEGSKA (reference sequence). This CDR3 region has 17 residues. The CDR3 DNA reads TGCAGTGCTAGAGATCAGGGACAGGGGAGGGCTCGCGATGGGCAGTACTTC. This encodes CSARDQGQGRARDGQYF.

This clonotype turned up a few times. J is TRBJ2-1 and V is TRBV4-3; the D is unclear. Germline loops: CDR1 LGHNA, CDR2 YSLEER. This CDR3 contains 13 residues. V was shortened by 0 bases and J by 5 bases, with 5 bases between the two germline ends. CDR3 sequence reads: CASSQELNNEQFF. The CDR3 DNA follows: TGCGCCAGCAGCCAAGAACTGAACAATGAGCAGTTCTTC.

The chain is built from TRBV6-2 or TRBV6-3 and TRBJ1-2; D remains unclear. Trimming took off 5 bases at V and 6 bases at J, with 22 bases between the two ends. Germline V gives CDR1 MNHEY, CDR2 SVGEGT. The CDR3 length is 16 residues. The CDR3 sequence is CASSPPDGEMVDGYTF. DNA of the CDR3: TGTGCCAGCAGTCCCCCGGATGGGGAAATGGTGGATGGCTACACCTTC.

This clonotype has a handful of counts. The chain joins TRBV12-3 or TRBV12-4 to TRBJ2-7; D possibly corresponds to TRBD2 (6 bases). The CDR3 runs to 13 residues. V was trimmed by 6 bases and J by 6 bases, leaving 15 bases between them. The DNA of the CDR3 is TGTGCCAGCAGCCCCCGGGACTTCTCCGAGCAGTACTTC. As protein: CASSPRDFSEQYF.

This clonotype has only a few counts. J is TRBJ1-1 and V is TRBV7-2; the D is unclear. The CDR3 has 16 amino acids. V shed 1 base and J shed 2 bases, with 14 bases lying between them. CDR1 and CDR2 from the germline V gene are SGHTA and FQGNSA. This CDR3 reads CASSLDPGTVNTEAFF. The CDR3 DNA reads TGTGCCAGCAGCTTAGATCCGGGTACAGTCAACACTGAAGCTTTCTTT.

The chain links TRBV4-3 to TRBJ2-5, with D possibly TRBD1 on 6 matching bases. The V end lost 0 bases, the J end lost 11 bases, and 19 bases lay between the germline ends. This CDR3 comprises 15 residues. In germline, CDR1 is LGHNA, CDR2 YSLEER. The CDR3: CASSQDLDRDNEQYF. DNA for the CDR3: TGCGCCAGCAGCCAAGATCTGGACAGAGACAATGAGCAGTACTTC.

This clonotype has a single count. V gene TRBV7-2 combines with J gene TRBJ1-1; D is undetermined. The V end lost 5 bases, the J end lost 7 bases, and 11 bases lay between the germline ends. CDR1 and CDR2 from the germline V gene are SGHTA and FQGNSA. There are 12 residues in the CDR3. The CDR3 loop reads CASSANGDEAFF. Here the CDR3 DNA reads TGTGCCAGCAGCGCAAACGGCGATGAAGCTTTCTTT.